The 18 T cell receptor beta chains given below trace back to one sample, sequenced in a study of cytomegalovirus exposure and HLA in healthy donors. In the PCR, 60 Vbeta and 13 Jbeta primers were used. The repertoire was sequenced with immunoSEQ multiplex PCR; TCRdb's copy has only in-frame clones and lacks some. Here the sample table reports 65,000 to 80,000 clones. Sequenced input: PBMCs. The receptors here all came from a female donor in good health and CMV-seropositive.

Here the CDR3 reads CASSERYGELFF. The CDR3 region has the DNA TGTGCCAGCAGCGAGCGCTACGGGGAGCTGTTTTTT. The J gene is TRBJ2-2, the V gene TRBV9; D is unclear. CDR3 length: 12 residues. V lost 3 bases, J lost 7 bases, and 7 bases lay in between. Looked up from germline, CDR1 is SGDLS and CDR2 is YYNGEE.

The rearrangement links TRBV28 to TRBJ1-3; possible D gene TRBD1, 5 bases. Trimming pared 7 bases from V and 2 bases from J, leaving 15 bases between. Germline CDR1 and CDR2: MDHEN and SYDVKM. CDR3 length equals 15 residues. CDR3 nucleotides: TGTGCCAGCACCATCGGGGGGGTCGCTGGAAACACCATATATTTT. As protein: CASTIGGVAGNTIYF.

This chain links TRBV5-4 with TRBJ1-2; 7 nucleotides line up with TRBD1. The CDR3 runs 13 residues. V shed 4 bases, J shed 4 bases, and the junction held 4 bases outside the gene matches. Germline-derived CDR1 and CDR2 are SGHNT and YYREEE (reference sequence). The CDR3 protein is CASSRDSLYGYTF. The DNA for the CDR3 is TGTGCCAGCAGCCGGGACAGTCTCTATGGCTACACCTTC.

The chain has TRBV7-2 and TRBJ2-7, with 8 nucleotides matching TRBD2. V lost 5 bases, J lost 6 bases, and 9 bases stayed unmatched. Germline CDR1 reads SGHTA; CDR2 reads FQGNSA. There are 14 residues in the CDR3. CDR3 sequence: CASSRQAGAGEQYF. Written as DNA, the CDR3 is TGTGCCAGCAGCCGCCAAGCGGGAGCAGGCGAGCAGTACTTC. The whole variable domain, filled in from reference TRBV7-2 and TRBJ2-7, reads GAGVSQSPSNKVTEKGKDVELRCDPISGHTALYWYRQSLGQGLEFLIYFQGNSAPDKSGLPSDRFSAERTGGSVSTLTIQRTQQEDSAVYLCASSRQAGAGEQYFGPGTRLTVT.

The chain employs TRBV5-6 and TRBJ2-7; D gene uncertain. V shed 1 base and J shed 3 bases, with 8 bases lying between them. CDR3 length equals 13 residues. Germline CDR1 SGHDT, CDR2 YYEEEE. CDR3 loop: CASSLQTFYEQYF. The DNA for the CDR3 is TGTGCCAGCAGCTTGCAGACATTCTACGAGCAGTACTTC.

The chain recombines TRBV28 with TRBJ2-3, with a possible D match to TRBD2 (6 bases). This CDR3 is built from 16 residues. CDR1 and CDR2 (germline): MDHEN, SYDVKM. V lost 5 bases, J lost 2 bases, and 17 bases lay in between. CDR3 loop: CASSIRLVWVTDTQYF. In DNA, the CDR3 is TGTGCCAGCAGTATCAGACTAGTATGGGTCACAGATACGCAGTATTTT. Complete variable domain (other parts from reference TRBV28 and TRBJ2-3): DVKVTQSSRYLVKRTGEKVFLECVQDMDHENMFWYRQDPGLGLRLIYFSYDVKMKEKGDIPEGYSVSREKKERFSLILESASTNQTSMYLCASSIRLVWVTDTQYFGPGTRLTVL.

The rearrangement links TRBV14 to TRBJ2-1; D may be TRBD2 (5 bases). The CDR3 extends over 15 amino acids. Trimming stripped 1 base from V and 3 bases from J, with 10 bases between. Germline-derived CDR1 and CDR2 are SGHDN and FVKESK. In DNA, the CDR3 is TGTGCCAGCAGCCAAGTTGAGCGGAGCTACAATGAGCAGTTCTTC. It specifies CASSQVERSYNEQFF. Using reference TRBV14 and TRBJ2-1 for the parts outside the CDR3, the full variable domain is EAGVTQFPSHSVIEKGQTVTLRCDPISGHDNLYWYRRVMGKEIKFLLHFVKESKQDESGMPNNRFLAERTGGTYSTLKVQPAELEDSGVYFCASSQVERSYNEQFFGPGTRLTVL.

The V call is TRBV19, the J call TRBJ2-5; possible D gene TRBD2, 7 bases. This CDR3 spans 14 amino acids. Trimming shortened V by 3 bases and J by 5 bases, and 13 bases separated the two germline ends. Per germline, CDR1 LNHDA and CDR2 SQIVND (reference sequence). The CDR3 is CASSMGGGRETQYF. In nucleotides, the CDR3 is TGTGCCAGTAGTATGGGGGGGGGCCGGGAGACCCAGTACTTC.

V gene TRBV11-2 combines with J gene TRBJ2-7; TRBD1 matches at 10 bases. There are 15 residues in the CDR3. Trimming at V came to 5 bases and at J to 5 bases, leaving 9 bases not matched to a gene. Germline CDR1 is SGHAT and CDR2 is FQNNGV. CDR3 in DNA: TGTGCCAGCAGCGTAGGCCGGGACAGGGGTCACGAGCAGTACTTC. Translation: CASSVGRDRGHEQYF. Based on the CDR3 plus reference TRBV11-2 and TRBJ2-7, the full variable domain is EAGVAQSPRYKIIEKRQSVAFWCNPISGHATLYWYQQILGQGPKLLIQFQNNGVVDDSQLPKDRFSAERLKGVDSTLKIQPAKLEDSAVYLCASSVGRDRGHEQYFGPGTRLTVT.

V and J are TRBV28 and TRBJ2-7; 7 nucleotides line up with TRBD1. This CDR3 spans 13 amino acids. Per the germline V gene, CDR1 is MDHEN and CDR2 is SYDVKM. V dropped 6 bases and J dropped 3; count of bases not matched to a gene: 5. Here the CDR3 reads CASSVGGVYEQYF. CDR3 coding DNA: TGTGCCAGCAGCGTAGGGGGCGTCTACGAGCAGTACTTC.

The chain links TRBV14 to TRBJ1-6, with 7 positions matching TRBD1. The CDR3 has 20 amino acids. Germline CDR1 and CDR2: SGHDN and FVKESK. The ends lost 0 bases at V and 0 bases at J; junction bases unmatched: 11. The CDR3 protein is CASSQEPTQGWSSYNSPLHF. The DNA of the CDR3 is TGTGCCAGCAGCCAAGAACCAACACAGGGGTGGAGCTCCTATAATTCACCCCTCCACTTT.

This chain joins TRBV7-2 and TRBJ2-1; 13 positions agree with TRBD2. V shed 3 bases and J 9 bases; nucleotides not matched to a gene: 8. CDR1 is SGHTA and CDR2 is FQGNSA in the germline V gene. This CDR3 has 16 amino acids. The CDR3 protein is CASSLTSGRRVGEQFF. CDR3 bases: TGTGCCAGCAGCTTGACTAGCGGGAGGAGAGTTGGTGAGCAGTTCTTC.

The J gene is TRBJ2-1, the V gene TRBV28; D might be TRBD2 (6 bases). The CDR3 sequence is 13 residues long. Deletions cut 7 bases from V and 4 bases from J, with 11 bases between. Germline CDR1 reads MDHEN; CDR2 reads SYDVKM. CDR3 protein: CASTPGLYNEQFF. The CDR3 bases are TGTGCCAGCACCCCGGGACTTTACAATGAGCAGTTCTTC.

The chain uses TRBV20-1 and TRBJ1-1; possibly TRBD1 for D (5 bases). V shed 6 bases and J shed 10 bases, with 15 bases lying between them. The length of the CDR3 is 11 residues. The germline V gene has CDR1 DFQATT and CDR2 SNEGSKA (reference sequence). Here the CDR3 DNA reads TGCAGTGCCCCCCGCTCAGGGATAGCTTTCTTT. Translated: CSAPRSGIAFF.

The genes are TRBV6-5 and TRBJ2-1; 7 bases agree with TRBD2. J gave up 6 bases and V 0 bases, and 8 bases lay outside the gene matches. CDR1 and CDR2 (germline): MNHEY, SVGAGI. The CDR3 is made up of 16 amino acids. The CDR3 loop reads CASSYSSSGRGNEQFF. CDR3 DNA: TGTGCCAGCAGTTACTCGTCCTCGGGGAGGGGCAATGAGCAGTTCTTC.

The chain is built from TRBV7-9 and TRBJ1-1, with TRBD1 matching 7 bases. Germline CDR1 is SEHNR and CDR2 is FQNEAQ (reference sequence). The V and J ends lost 5 bases and 4 bases, in that order; junction bases with no gene match: 19. CDR3 length equals 18 residues. The CDR3 is CASSHSTGYIPSGTEAFF. CDR3 sequence (DNA): TGTGCCAGCAGCCATTCGACAGGGTATATCCCCTCGGGCACTGAAGCTTTCTTT.

The rearrangement uses TRBV19 and TRBJ2-7; 10 bases fit TRBD1. Germline CDR1 is LNHDA and CDR2 is SQIVND (reference sequence). This CDR3 has 15 amino acids. Trimming at V came to 5 bases and at J to 3 bases, leaving 7 bases not matched to a gene. The CDR3 region has the DNA TGTGCCAGTAGTCCTAAACGGACAGGGGGCTACGAGCAGTACTTC. It codes for CASSPKRTGGYEQYF.

The J gene is TRBJ2-3, the V gene TRBV4-1, with TRBD2 identical over 7 bases. CDR3 length: 15 amino acids. Losses at the gene ends were 3 bases for V and 0 bases for J; bases not matched to a gene: 3. Germline-derived CDR1 and CDR2 are MGHRA and YSYEKL. DNA of the CDR3: TGCGCCAGCAGCCATATAGCGGGTAGCACAGATACGCAGTATTTT. It yields the protein CASSHIAGSTDTQYF.